This T cell receptor (beta chain) was identified in a study of blood T cell repertoires in COVID-19. Whole-study context: Both acute and convalescent COVID-19 samples were obtained from the United States, Italy and Spain. Nucleic acid was either cDNA or gDNA, and it came from T cells, B-cell-depleted T cells, or PBMCs.

Libraries were prepared by immunoSEQ multiplex PCR; TCRdb keeps only in-frame clonotypes and omits some of them. The profile shows approximately 350,000 clones, about 83% of them singletons. The CDR3 spans 15 residues. The V end was cut by 2 bases, the J end by 1 base, with 9 bases between. CDR1 and CDR2 (germline): PRHDT, FYEKMQ (reference sequence). Regarding this clone: With a much larger clone just one base away, this may be a read error.

The TCR sequence derives from a man younger than 40 with active or convalescent COVID-19. Specimen: peripheral blood. This chain uses TRBV13 with TRBJ2-1; D possibly corresponds to TRBD2 (6 bases). CDR3 sequence (DNA): TGTGCCAGCAGCTTATCGGGGGAGTCCTACAATGAGCAGTTCTTC. It translates to CASSLSGESYNEQFF.